Shown below are 20 T cell receptor beta chains from a single sample sequenced in a study of PD-L1 blockade in urothelial cancer. This table comes from immunoSEQ multiplex PCR, and its TCRdb copy is limited to in-frame clones, with some not included. The sample carries tens of thousands of clones, just over 35% recorded once. This sample comprised tumor tissue, obtained before atezolizumab (anti-PD-L1) treatment. Source of these receptors: a man aged 60-69 years with urothelial cancer.

This clone occurred a few times. J is TRBJ1-4 and V is TRBV4-1, with D perhaps TRBD1 (5 bases). CDR1 and CDR2 (germline): MGHRA, YSYEKL. V lost 0 bases, J lost 2 bases, and 16 bases lay in between. This CDR3 has 18 residues. The CDR3 region has the DNA TGCGCCAGCAGCCAAGATATTCAGGGAAGTACGACTAATGAAAAACTGTTTTTT. Its protein is CASSQDIQGSTTNEKLFF.

The genes are TRBV11-3 and TRBJ2-3; TRBD1 aligns across 10 bases. CDR1 is SGHNT and CDR2 is YENEEA in the germline V gene. This CDR3 has 16 amino acids. J lost 2 bases, V lost 5 bases, and 7 bases had no gene match. In DNA, the CDR3 is TGTGCCAGCAGCCCCCGGGACAGGGGAAACACAGATACGCAGTATTTT. This gives the protein CASSPRDRGNTDTQYF.

The genes are TRBV18 and TRBJ1-3; possibly TRBD1 for D (5 bases). V shed 8 bases and J shed 4 bases, with 15 bases lying between them. Germline V gene lookup returns CDR1 KGHSH and CDR2 LQKENI. There are 14 residues in the CDR3. The CDR3 DNA is TGTGCCAGCACACGGCAGGGTTCAGGAAACACCATATATTTT. Translated, it gives CASTRQGSGNTIYF.

The chain couples TRBV30 to TRBJ2-2; 7 nucleotides align to TRBD1. There are 14 residues in the CDR3. The germline gives CDR1 GTSNPN, CDR2 SVGIG (reference sequence). After removal of 4 bases from V and 4 bases from J, the junction contained 6 bases not matched to a gene. The CDR3 loop reads CAWKTGWITGELFF. The CDR3 DNA follows: TGTGCCTGGAAGACAGGGTGGATCACCGGGGAGCTGTTTTTT.

This CDR3 is CASSPPDRSSYEQYF. In nucleotides, the CDR3 is TGTGCCAGCTCACCACCCGACCGCAGCTCCTACGAGCAGTACTTC. This chain uses TRBV18 with TRBJ2-7; no clear D gene. Per germline, CDR1 KGHSH and CDR2 LQKENI. The CDR3 is made up of 15 amino acids. Trimming removed 0 bases at V and 0 bases at J, with 9 bases between.

This clone was counted between two and nine times. The chain couples TRBV6-7 to TRBJ1-2; D might be TRBD1 (5 bases). TRBV6-7 is flagged as an ORF with uncertain function. This CDR3 is built from 13 residues. The V and J ends lost 3 bases and 4 bases respectively, with 9 bases between them. CDR3 loop: CASSYDSLYGYTF. CDR3 sequence (DNA): TGTGCCAGCAGTTATGACAGCCTCTATGGCTACACCTTC.

This clone was found once. The V gene is TRBV6-8, the J gene TRBJ1-1; D remains unclear. The germline CDR1 and CDR2 sequences are MNHGY and SAAAGT. V lost 7 bases to trimming and J lost 3 bases, with 9 bases between them. The CDR3 runs 12 residues. The CDR3 reads CASKRLYTEAFF. DNA for the CDR3: TGTGCCAGCAAGAGATTATACACTGAAGCTTTCTTT.

This clone has a handful of counts. This rearrangement joins TRBV23-1 to TRBJ2-1; 7 bases fit TRBD1. TRBV23-1 has ORF status, its function being uncertain. This CDR3 contains 15 residues. V lost 2 bases and J lost 3; bases outside the gene matches: 4. The CDR3: CASSQGRTGYNEQFF. The CDR3, as DNA: TGCGCCAGCAGTCAAGGCCGGACAGGCTACAATGAGCAGTTCTTC.

This clone was detected a few times. The rearrangement joins TRBV7-5 to TRBJ2-3. TRBV7-5 is described as a pseudogene. This CDR3 contains 15 residues. DNA for the CDR3: TGTGCCAGCAGCCCGAATGGTAGGGACACAGATACGCAGTATTTT. This translates into CASSPNGRDTDTQYF.

In its sample, this clone was seen a few times. V and J are TRBV25-1 and TRBJ1-2; possibly TRBD1 for D (6 bases). Germline CDR1 is MGHDK and CDR2 is SYGVNS. The CDR3 extends over 13 amino acids. The V end lost 6 bases, the J end lost 6 bases, and 14 bases lay between the germline ends. CDR3 in DNA: TGTGCCAGCAGCCCCGGGGGCAGCGATGGCTACACCTTC. Its translation: CASSPGGSDGYTF.

The chain recombines TRBV29-1 with TRBJ2-3; a possible D gene is TRBD1 (5 bases). This CDR3 contains 12 residues. Germline CDR1 reads SQVTM; CDR2 reads ANQGSEA. The ends were cut back, 3 bases at V and 4 bases at J, with 8 bases in the middle. CDR3 sequence (DNA): TGCAGCGTTGAGACAGCCGCAGATACGCAGTATTTT. Translated: CSVETAADTQYF.

The rearrangement links TRBV10-2 to TRBJ2-5; a possible D gene is TRBD2 (5 bases). The CDR3 sequence is 14 residues long. Per the germline V gene, CDR1 is WSHSY and CDR2 is SAAADI. V dropped 0 bases and J dropped 6 bases, with 11 bases sitting between them. The CDR3 bases are TGCGCCAGCAGTGAGTCAGGAGGAGCGAAGACCCAGTACTTC. This translates into CASSESGGAKTQYF.

The sample holds a few counts of this clone. Here the CDR3 reads CASSIAPGASGNTIYF. The CDR3 DNA is TGTGCCAGCAGCATCGCCCCAGGGGCCTCTGGAAACACCATATATTTT. The rearrangement uses TRBV11-3 and TRBJ1-3; D perhaps matches TRBD1 (6 bases). Germline V gene sequence: CDR1 SGHNT, CDR2 YENEEA. Between the trimmed V and J ends, which lost 5 bases and 0 bases, there was a span of 14 bases. This CDR3 contains 16 residues.

Here the CDR3 reads CAISESGQDNQPQHF. CDR3 coding DNA: TGTGCCATCAGTGAGTCAGGACAGGATAATCAGCCCCAGCATTTT. The chain couples TRBV10-3 to TRBJ1-5; TRBD1 agrees at 7 bases. V lost 0 bases to trimming and J lost 4 bases; unmatched junction nucleotides: 3. The CDR3 runs to 15 residues. Germline CDR1 and CDR2: ENHRY and SYGVKD.

V usage is TRBV2 and J usage is TRBJ1-4; perhaps TRBD1 as D (5 bases). CDR3 size: 15 residues. V lost 4 bases, J lost 5 bases, and 14 bases lay in between. Germline lookup yields CDR1 SNHLY and CDR2 FYNNEI. This chain's CDR3 is CASSAVGGSNEKLFF. CDR3 nucleotides: TGTGCCAGCAGTGCGGTCGGGGGAAGCAATGAAAAACTGTTTTTT. The full variable domain, rest sourced from reference TRBV2 and TRBJ1-4, is EPEVTQTPSHQVTQMGQEVILRCVPISNHLYFYWYRQILGQKVEFLVSFYNNEISEKSEIFDDQFSVERPDGSNFTLKIRSTKLEDSAMYFCASSAVGGSNEKLFFGSGTQLSVL.

This clone turned up a few times. The chain is built from TRBV2 and TRBJ1-3; D is ambiguous. The ends were cut back, 7 bases at V and 0 bases at J, with 4 bases in the middle. Per the germline V gene, CDR1 is SNHLY and CDR2 is FYNNEI. The CDR3 runs 12 residues. DNA of the CDR3: TGTGCCAGCACCGGCTCTGGAAACACCATATATTTT. As protein: CASTGSGNTIYF. Supplemented by reference TRBV2 and TRBJ1-3, the full variable domain reads EPEVTQTPSHQVTQMGQEVILRCVPISNHLYFYWYRQILGQKVEFLVSFYNNEISEKSEIFDDQFSVERPDGSNFTLKIRSTKLEDSAMYFCASTGSGNTIYFGEGSWLTVV.

This clone has more than one count but fewer than ten. The CDR3 nucleotides are TGTGCCAGCAGCCTCCAGGAGGGAAGGGATCAGCCCCAGCATTTT. Encoded protein: CASSLQEGRDQPQHF. The chain is built from TRBV7-5 and TRBJ1-5. TRBV7-5 is flagged as a pseudogene. CDR3 length: 15 amino acids.

The rearrangement links TRBV11-3 to TRBJ2-3; D gene ambiguous. V was trimmed by 4 bases and J by 2 bases, leaving 16 bases between them. There are 16 residues in the CDR3. Germline-derived CDR1 and CDR2 are SGHNT and YENEEA. The CDR3 protein is CASSWGYALNTDTQYF. CDR3 DNA: TGTGCCAGCAGCTGGGGATATGCCCTAAACACAGATACGCAGTATTTT.

This clone has only a few counts. The V call is TRBV4-1, the J call TRBJ2-1; 10 positions match TRBD1. V lost 2 bases to trimming and J lost 0 bases; unmatched junction nucleotides: 4. This CDR3 region has 17 residues. Looked up from germline, CDR1 is MGHRA and CDR2 is YSYEKL. The CDR3 nucleotides are TGCGCCAGCAGCCAACGACAGGGGGCTAGCTCCTACAATGAGCAGTTCTTC. It translates to CASSQRQGASSYNEQFF.

This clone turned up a few times. The chain has TRBV11-3 and TRBJ2-3; TRBD2 agrees at 9 bases. Germline lookup yields CDR1 SGHNT and CDR2 YENEEA. The CDR3 spans 15 residues. Germline trimming cut 1 base from V and 4 bases from J; bases unmatched to any gene: 3. This CDR3 reads CASSLGLAGPDTQYF. The CDR3 region has the DNA TGTGCCAGCAGCTTAGGCCTAGCGGGGCCAGATACGCAGTATTTT.